This T cell receptor (beta chain) was recorded in a study of radiotherapy plus CTLA-4 blockade in lung cancer. Method: immunoSEQ multiplex PCR; TCRdb's copy keeps in-frame clones and lacks some. The profile shows 70,000 to 95,000 clones, about four fifths of them singletons. Focal radiation plus CTLA-4 blockade with ipilimumab was given to patients with chemo-refractory metastatic non-small-cell lung cancer. The CDR3 has 14 amino acids. Trimming cost V 3 bases and J 4 bases, with 12 bases left between them. Germline CDR1 SGHNT, CDR2 YENEEA. The TCR originated in a human donor with non-small cell lung cancer that progressed on radiotherapy plus ipilimumab. Sequencing used peripheral blood, obtained from a patient treated with radiotherapy plus ipilimumab. The chain couples TRBV11-3 to TRBJ1-2; no definite D call. The CDR3 sequence is CASSFGQFLYGYTF. In DNA form, the CDR3 reads TGTGCCAGCAGCTTTGGGCAGTTTCTCTATGGCTACACCTTC.